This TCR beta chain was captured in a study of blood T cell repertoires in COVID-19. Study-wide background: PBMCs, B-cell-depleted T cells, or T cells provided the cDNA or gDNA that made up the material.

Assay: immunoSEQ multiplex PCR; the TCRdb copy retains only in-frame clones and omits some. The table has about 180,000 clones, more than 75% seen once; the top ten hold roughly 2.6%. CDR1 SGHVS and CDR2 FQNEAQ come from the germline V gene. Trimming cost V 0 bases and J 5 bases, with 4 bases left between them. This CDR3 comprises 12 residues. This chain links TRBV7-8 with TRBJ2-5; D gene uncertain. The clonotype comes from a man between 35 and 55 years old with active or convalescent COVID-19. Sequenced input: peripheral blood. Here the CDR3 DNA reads TGTGCCAGCAGCTTAGCGCGGGAGACCCAGTACTTC. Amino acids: CASSLARETQYF.